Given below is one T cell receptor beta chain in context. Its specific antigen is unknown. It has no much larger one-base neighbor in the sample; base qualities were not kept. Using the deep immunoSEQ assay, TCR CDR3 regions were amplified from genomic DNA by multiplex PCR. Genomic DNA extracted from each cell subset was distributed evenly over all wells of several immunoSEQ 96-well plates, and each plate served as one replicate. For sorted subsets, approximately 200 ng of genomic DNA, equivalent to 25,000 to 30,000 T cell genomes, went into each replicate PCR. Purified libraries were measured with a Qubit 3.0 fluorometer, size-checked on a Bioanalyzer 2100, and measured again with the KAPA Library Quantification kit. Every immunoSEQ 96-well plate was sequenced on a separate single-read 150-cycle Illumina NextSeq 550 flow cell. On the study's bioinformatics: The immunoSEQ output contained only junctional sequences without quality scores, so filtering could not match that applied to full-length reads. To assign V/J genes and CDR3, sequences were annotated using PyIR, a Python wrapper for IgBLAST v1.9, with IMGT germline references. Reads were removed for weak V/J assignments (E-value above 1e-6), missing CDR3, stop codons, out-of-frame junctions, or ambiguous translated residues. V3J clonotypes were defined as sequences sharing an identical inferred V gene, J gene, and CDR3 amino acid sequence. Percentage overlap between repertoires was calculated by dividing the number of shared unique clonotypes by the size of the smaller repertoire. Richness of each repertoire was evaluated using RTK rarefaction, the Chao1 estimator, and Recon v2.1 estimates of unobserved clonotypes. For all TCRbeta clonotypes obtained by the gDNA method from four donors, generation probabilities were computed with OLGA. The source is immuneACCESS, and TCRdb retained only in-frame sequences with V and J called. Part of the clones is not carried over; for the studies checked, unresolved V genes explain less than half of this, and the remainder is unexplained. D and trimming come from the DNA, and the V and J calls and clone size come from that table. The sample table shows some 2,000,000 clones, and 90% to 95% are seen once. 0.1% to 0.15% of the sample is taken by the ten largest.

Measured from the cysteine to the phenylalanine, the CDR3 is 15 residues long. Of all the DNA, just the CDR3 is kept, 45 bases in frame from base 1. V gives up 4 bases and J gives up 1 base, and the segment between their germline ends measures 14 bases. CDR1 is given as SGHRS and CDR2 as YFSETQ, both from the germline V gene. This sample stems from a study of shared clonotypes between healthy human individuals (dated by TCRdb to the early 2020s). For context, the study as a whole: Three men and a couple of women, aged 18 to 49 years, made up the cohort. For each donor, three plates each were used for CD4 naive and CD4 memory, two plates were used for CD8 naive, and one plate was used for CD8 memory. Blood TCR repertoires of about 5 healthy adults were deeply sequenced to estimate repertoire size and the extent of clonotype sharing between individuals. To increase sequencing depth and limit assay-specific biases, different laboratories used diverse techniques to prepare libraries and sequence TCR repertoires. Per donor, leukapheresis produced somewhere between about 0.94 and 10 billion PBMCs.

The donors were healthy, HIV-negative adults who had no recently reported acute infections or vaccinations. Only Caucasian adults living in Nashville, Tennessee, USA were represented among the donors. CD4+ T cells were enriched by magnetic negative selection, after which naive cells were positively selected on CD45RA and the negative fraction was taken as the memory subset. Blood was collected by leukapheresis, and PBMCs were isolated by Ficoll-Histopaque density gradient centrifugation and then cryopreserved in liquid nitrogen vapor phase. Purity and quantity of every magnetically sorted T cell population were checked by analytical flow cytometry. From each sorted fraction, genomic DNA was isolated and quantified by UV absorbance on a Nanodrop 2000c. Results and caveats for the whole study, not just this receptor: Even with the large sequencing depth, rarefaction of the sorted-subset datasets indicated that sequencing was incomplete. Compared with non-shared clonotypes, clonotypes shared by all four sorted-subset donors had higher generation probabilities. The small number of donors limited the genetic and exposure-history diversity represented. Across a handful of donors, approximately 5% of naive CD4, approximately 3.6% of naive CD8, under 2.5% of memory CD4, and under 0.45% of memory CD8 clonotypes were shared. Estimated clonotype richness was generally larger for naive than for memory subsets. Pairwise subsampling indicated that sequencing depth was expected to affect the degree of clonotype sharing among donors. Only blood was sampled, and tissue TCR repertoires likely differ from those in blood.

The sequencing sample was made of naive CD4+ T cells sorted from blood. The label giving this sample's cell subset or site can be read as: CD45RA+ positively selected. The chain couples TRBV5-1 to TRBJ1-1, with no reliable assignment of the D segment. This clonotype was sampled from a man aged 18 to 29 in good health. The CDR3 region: CASSVDPRGNTEAFF. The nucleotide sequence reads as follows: TGCGCCAGCAGCGTGGACCCTCGGGGGAACACTGAAGCTTTCTTT.